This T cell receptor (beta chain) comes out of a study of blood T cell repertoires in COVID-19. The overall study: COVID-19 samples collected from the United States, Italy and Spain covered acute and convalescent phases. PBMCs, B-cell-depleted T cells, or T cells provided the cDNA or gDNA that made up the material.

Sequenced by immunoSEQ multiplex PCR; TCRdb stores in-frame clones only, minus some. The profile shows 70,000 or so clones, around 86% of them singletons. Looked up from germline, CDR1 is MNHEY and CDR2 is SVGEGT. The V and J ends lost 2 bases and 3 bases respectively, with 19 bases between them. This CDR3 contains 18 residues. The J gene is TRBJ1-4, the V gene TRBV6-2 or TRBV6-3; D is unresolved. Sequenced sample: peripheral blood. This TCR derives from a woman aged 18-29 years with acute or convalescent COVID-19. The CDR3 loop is CASSYVPIDGNSNEKLFF. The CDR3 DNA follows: TGTGCCAGCAGTTACGTCCCCATCGACGGGAACTCTAATGAAAAACTGTTTTTT.